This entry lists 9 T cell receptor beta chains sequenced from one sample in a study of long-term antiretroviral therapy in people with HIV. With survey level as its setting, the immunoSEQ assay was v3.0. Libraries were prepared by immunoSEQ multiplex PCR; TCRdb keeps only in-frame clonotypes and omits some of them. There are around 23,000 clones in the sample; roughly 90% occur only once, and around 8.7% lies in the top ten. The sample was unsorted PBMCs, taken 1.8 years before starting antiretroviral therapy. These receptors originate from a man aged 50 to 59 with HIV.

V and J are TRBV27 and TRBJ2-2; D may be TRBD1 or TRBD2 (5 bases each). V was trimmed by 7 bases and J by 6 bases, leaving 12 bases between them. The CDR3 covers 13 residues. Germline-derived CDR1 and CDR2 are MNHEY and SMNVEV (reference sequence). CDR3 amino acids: CASTPGRPGELFF. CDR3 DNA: TGTGCCAGCACCCCGGGGCGGCCCGGGGAGCTGTTTTTT.

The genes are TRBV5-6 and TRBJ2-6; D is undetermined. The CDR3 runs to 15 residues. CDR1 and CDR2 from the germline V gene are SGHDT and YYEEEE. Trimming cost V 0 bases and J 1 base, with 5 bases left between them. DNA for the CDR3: TGTGCCAGCAGCTTGGGTCCTTCTGGGGCCAACGTCCTGACTTTC. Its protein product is CASSLGPSGANVLTF.

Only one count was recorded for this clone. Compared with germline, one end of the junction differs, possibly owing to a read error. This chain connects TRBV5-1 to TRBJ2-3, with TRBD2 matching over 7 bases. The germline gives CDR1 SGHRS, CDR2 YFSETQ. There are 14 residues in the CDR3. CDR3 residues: CASSYATSKDTQYF. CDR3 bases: TGCGCCAGCAGCTACGCGACTAGCAAAGATACGCAGTATTTT.

The CDR3 spells CAISVLRQGFGNTIYF. DNA of the CDR3: TGTGCCATCAGTGTTCTCCGACAGGGATTTGGAAACACCATATATTTT. The genes are TRBV10-3 and TRBJ1-3; 7 bases are shared with TRBD1. V shed 4 bases and J 3 bases; nucleotides not matched to a gene: 9. CDR1 is ENHRY, CDR2 SYGVKD, per germline. This CDR3 is built from 16 residues.

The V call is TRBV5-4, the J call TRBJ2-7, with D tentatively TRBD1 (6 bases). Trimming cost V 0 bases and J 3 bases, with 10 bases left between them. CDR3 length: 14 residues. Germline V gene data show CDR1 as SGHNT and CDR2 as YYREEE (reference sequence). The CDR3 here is CASSLATGLYEQYF. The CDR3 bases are TGTGCCAGCAGCTTGGCCACAGGGCTCTACGAGCAGTACTTC.

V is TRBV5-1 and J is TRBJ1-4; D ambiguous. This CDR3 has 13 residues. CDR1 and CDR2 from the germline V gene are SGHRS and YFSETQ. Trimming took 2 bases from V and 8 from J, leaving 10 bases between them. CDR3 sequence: CASSLIGSEKLFF. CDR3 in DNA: TGCGCCAGCAGCTTAATCGGGAGCGAAAAACTGTTTTTT. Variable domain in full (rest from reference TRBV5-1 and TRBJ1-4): KAGVTQTPRYLIKTRGQQVTLSCSPISGHRSVSWYQQTPGQGLQFLFEYFSETQRNKGNFPGRFSGRQFSNSRSEMNVSTLELGDSALYLCASSLIGSEKLFFGSGTQLSVL.

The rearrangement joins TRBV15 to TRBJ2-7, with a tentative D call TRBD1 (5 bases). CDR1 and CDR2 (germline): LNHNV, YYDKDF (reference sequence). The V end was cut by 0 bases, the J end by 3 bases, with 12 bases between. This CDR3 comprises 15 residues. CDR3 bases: TGTGCCACCAGCAGAGACAGGGATCCACACTACGAGCAGTACTTC. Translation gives CATSRDRDPHYEQYF.

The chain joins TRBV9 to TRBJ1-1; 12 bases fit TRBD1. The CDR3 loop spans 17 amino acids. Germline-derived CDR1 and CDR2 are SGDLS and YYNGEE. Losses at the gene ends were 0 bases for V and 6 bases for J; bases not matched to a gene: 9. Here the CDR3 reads CASSVVLGTGGDAEAFF. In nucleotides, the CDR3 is TGTGCCAGCAGCGTAGTCTTGGGGACAGGGGGCGACGCTGAAGCTTTCTTT.

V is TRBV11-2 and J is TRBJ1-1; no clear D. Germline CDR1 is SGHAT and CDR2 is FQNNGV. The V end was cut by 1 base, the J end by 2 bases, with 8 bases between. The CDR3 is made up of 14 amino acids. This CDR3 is CASSLVSVNTEAFF. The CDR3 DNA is TGTGCCAGCAGCTTAGTTTCGGTAAACACTGAAGCTTTCTTT.